This T cell receptor beta chain was identified during a study of sequential checkpoint blockade in melanoma. Sequencing was performed with immunoSEQ multiplex PCR; in TCRdb, only in-frame clones are kept and a portion is missing. The data contain about 8,400 clones, 90% of them seen just once; the ten biggest clones take up 14% to 15%. Treatment: randomized to nivolumab then ipilimumab (arm A) or the reverse (arm B). Trimming removed 4 bases from V and 1 base from J, with 16 bases in between. The CDR3 length is 15 residues. Per germline, CDR1 GTSNPN and CDR2 SVGIG (reference sequence). The clonotype was recovered from a human donor with melanoma. The sample was CD8+ T cells sorted from blood (inferred from file names), taken from a patient given nivolumab and ipilimumab in sequence. The chain combines TRBV30 with TRBJ1-1, with TRBD1 as a possible D gene (5 bases). DNA of the CDR3: TGTGCCTGGATAACCACTAATACAGGGAACACTGAAGCTTTCTTT. Translated: CAWITTNTGNTEAFF.